This T cell receptor (beta chain) was found in a study of resident and recirculating memory T cells in vitiligo. About the study: Whole samples, not sorted cells, were homogenized and used for genomic DNA extraction. Findings and limits, study-wide: No single dominant TCR clone appeared; lesion clonality varied. TCR sequences were not conserved across biopsy sites or patients.

This CDR3 spans 17 amino acids. V gave up 4 bases and J gave up 5 bases, with 23 bases separating them. Germline V gene lookup returns CDR1 MDHEN and CDR2 SYDVKM. For this clone: Antigen: not known.

Profiling relied on immunoSEQ multiplex PCR, and the TCRdb table lists in-frame clones only, not all of them. The sample yields 70,000 to 95,000 clones, about 90% seen once. Confetti depigmentation, marking active vitiligo, was absent in these patients. The sample taken for sequencing was blood. This TCR derives from a male donor with vitiligo. The chain carries TRBV28 and TRBJ1-2; TRBD1 might be the D (6 bases). This chain's CDR3 is CASSSAGTRRSSYGYTF. CDR3 in DNA: TGTGCCAGCAGTTCCGCCGGGACACGCAGGTCGAGTTATGGCTACACCTTC.